This T cell receptor beta chain was observed in a study of Graves' ophthalmopathy and Graves' hyperthyroidism. General study results and limits: Most thyroid clonotypes expanded beyond 0.001 frequency were also found in blood.

Other autoimmune diseases, uncontrolled infections, pregnancy or lactation excluded patients from enrollment. V was pared by 4 bases and J by 5 bases, with 10 bases of the junction left unmatched. The CDR3 runs 16 residues. In germline, CDR1 is MNHNS, CDR2 SASEGT. As regards this clonotype: Antigen unknown.

Amplification of the TCR beta CDR3 regions used RNA transcripts (as template). Investigators did first-round RT-PCR with HTBI primers, then second-round multiplex PCR. TCRdb re-derived calls from the multiplex PCR reads in MiXCR, one entry per CDR3 protein. The table shows 340,000 or so distinct CDR3 sequences, with roughly 16% occurring only once. The rearrangement links TRBV6-1 to TRBJ1-5; 8 bases match TRBD1. The sequencing input was peripheral blood. This clonotype was sampled from an adult man with Graves' ophthalmopathy. The CDR3 DNA sequence: TGTGCCAGCAGTGCATCAAGCGGGACAGGTCATCAGCCCCAGCATTTT. It yields the protein CASSASSGTGHQPQHF.